This record covers a single TCR beta chain. These data come from a study of cytomegalovirus exposure and HLA in healthy donors. The CDR3 runs 15 residues. CDR1 and CDR2 from the germline V gene are SGHNT and YYREEE (reference sequence). V shed 4 bases, J shed 6 bases, and the junction held 9 bases outside the gene matches. The PCR made use of 60 Vbeta and 13 Jbeta primers. TCRdb's table, derived via immunoSEQ multiplex PCR, lists solely in-frame clones and lacks some. Of around 120,000 clones in the sample, over 70% were seen once. This chain links TRBV5-4 with TRBJ2-4; 8 bases are shared with TRBD2. The source material was PBMCs. This receptor was obtained from a female donor in good health and CMV-seropositive. CDR3 protein: CASSPRGSGTNIQYF. The CDR3 nucleotides read TGTGCCAGCAGCCCCCGGGGTAGCGGGACAAACATTCAGTACTTC.